The 26 T cell receptor beta chains listed next were all sequenced from one sample in a study of human T cells and chemical hapten exposure. Via MiXCR, TCRdb re-called the RACE reads, giving one row per CDR3 protein. The sample includes 330,000 or so distinct CDR3 sequences, about 6.3% of them seen just once. Noted time point: patch test 2, 6 weeks after DPC sensitization. The treatment was: therapeutic diphenylcyclopropenone sensitization with weekly scalp DPC. The starting material was whole blood, obtained in connection with sensitization to the hapten diphenylcyclopropenone (DPC). The receptor source for this set is a woman aged 18-30 years with alopecia areata. Some clones in this sample may be carry-over from other donors' samples.

Here the CDR3 reads CAISSMEATYEQYF. The DNA of the CDR3 is TGTGCCATCAGCAGCATGGAGGCAACCTACGAGCAGTACTTC. The chain couples TRBV10-3 to TRBJ2-7; the D gene is possibly TRBD2 (5 bases). CDR3 length: 14 amino acids. The germline V gene has CDR1 ENHRY and CDR2 SYGVKD. Between the trimmed V and J ends, which lost 6 bases and 2 bases, there was a span of 14 bases.

This clonotype has just a few counts. The chain carries TRBV27 and TRBJ1-6, with unresolved D. Trimming removed 3 bases at V and 10 bases at J, with 13 bases between. The CDR3 runs 14 residues. Germline lookup yields CDR1 MNHEY and CDR2 SMNVEV (reference sequence). The CDR3 spells CASSFAAARSPLHF. CDR3 DNA sequence: TGTGCCAGCAGTTTCGCAGCCGCTAGGTCACCCCTCCACTTT.

This clonotype was seen at least ten times. The V and J genes are TRBV29-1 and TRBJ1-5; 8 bases fit TRBD1. J was trimmed by 6 bases and V by 4 bases; bases with no gene match: 8. The CDR3 has 14 amino acids. Germline CDR1 is SQVTM and CDR2 is ANQGSEA. CDR3 sequence: CSVGKDREGQPQHF. The CDR3 DNA is TGCAGCGTTGGGAAGGACAGGGAGGGTCAGCCCCAGCATTTT.

There are a few counts of this clonotype. The chain recombines TRBV6-5 with TRBJ2-1; D is undetermined. The CDR3 covers 11 residues. Germline CDR1 reads MNHEY; CDR2 reads SVGAGI. The V end lost 4 bases, the J end lost 12 bases, and 10 bases lay between the germline ends. This chain's CDR3 is CASSFGPGQFF. CDR3 DNA: TGTGCCAGCAGTTTCGGCCCCGGGCAGTTCTTC.

CDR3 sequence: CASSPRTALGEQYF. The CDR3 DNA follows: TGTGCCAGCAGCCCCCGGACAGCCCTCGGCGAGCAGTACTTC. The chain carries TRBV7-9 and TRBJ2-7, with D possibly TRBD1 on 6 matching bases. Germline lookup yields CDR1 SEHNR and CDR2 FQNEAQ (reference sequence). This CDR3 region has 14 residues. Trimming pared 5 bases from V and 6 bases from J, leaving 17 bases between.

This clonotype appeared a few times. This chain joins TRBV3-1 and TRBJ1-1; D not resolved. V was clipped by 1 base and J by 4 bases, with 7 bases between them. The length of the CDR3 is 13 residues. Germline lookup yields CDR1 LGHDT and CDR2 YNNKEL (reference sequence). CDR3: CASSQVSITEAFF. DNA for the CDR3: TGTGCCAGCAGCCAAGTGTCTATCACTGAAGCTTTCTTT.

In its sample, this clonotype was seen a few times. The chain has TRBV27 and TRBJ2-7; 9 bases are shared with TRBD1. Germline V gene sequence: CDR1 MNHEY, CDR2 SMNVEV (reference sequence). CDR3 length: 15 amino acids. The V gene end was trimmed by 6 bases and the J gene end by 4 bases; junction bases not matched to a gene: 10. The CDR3 nucleotides read TGTGCCAGCAGGCATCCCGGGACAGGGTGGTACGAGCAGTACTTC. Protein product: CASRHPGTGWYEQYF.

This clonotype occurred many times. The chain combines TRBV7-2 with TRBJ2-3; 8 bases align to TRBD2. J lost 4 bases, V lost 5 bases, and 17 bases had no gene match. CDR3 size: 18 residues. Germline assignment: CDR1 SGHTA and CDR2 FQGNSA. CDR3 bases: TGTGCCAGCAGCCCTAGGTTCAAGGCCGGGGGGGCATCAGATACGCAGTATTTT. It codes for CASSPRFKAGGASDTQYF.

This clonotype was seen a few times. The rearrangement joins TRBV27 to TRBJ2-7; D perhaps matches TRBD1 (5 bases). The germline CDR1 and CDR2 sequences are MNHEY and SMNVEV (reference sequence). V shed 8 bases and J shed 4 bases, with 15 bases lying between them. The CDR3 totals 13 residues. CDR3 in amino acids: CASSVQGPYEQYF. The CDR3 DNA follows: TGTGCCAGCTCGGTCCAGGGTCCGTACGAGCAGTACTTC.

This clonotype was seen repeatedly, ten times or more. The chain carries TRBV5-6 and TRBJ1-4; 9 bases agree with TRBD1. Trimming removed 2 bases from V and 4 bases from J; junction bases left unmatched: 3. CDR3 length: 15 residues. CDR1 is SGHDT, CDR2 YYEEEE, per germline. CDR3 nucleotide sequence: TGTGCCAGCAGCTTACAGGGGGCAAATAATGAAAAACTGTTTTTT. It specifies CASSLQGANNEKLFF.

Ten or more counts support this clonotype. The genes are TRBV20-1 and TRBJ1-1; the D gene is possibly TRBD1 (6 bases). There are 15 residues in the CDR3. Deletions cut 1 base from V and 3 bases from J, with 15 bases between. Germline V gene data show CDR1 as DFQATT and CDR2 as SNEGSKA (reference sequence). CDR3 sequence reads: CSARGVTEGDTEAFF. The DNA for the CDR3 is TGCAGTGCTAGAGGGGTGACAGAGGGGGACACTGAAGCTTTCTTT.

There are many counts of this clonotype. The chain couples TRBV10-3 to TRBJ1-2; 9 bases agree with TRBD1. V shed 7 bases, J shed 4 bases, and the junction held 10 bases outside the gene matches. The CDR3 is 15 residues long. Germline V CDR1 and CDR2: ENHRY, SYGVKD. The CDR3 sequence is CAINAAEQGAYGYTF. In nucleotides, the CDR3 is TGTGCCATCAACGCCGCCGAACAGGGGGCCTATGGCTACACCTTC.

There are many counts of this clonotype. V and J are TRBV29-1 and TRBJ2-7; TRBD1 matches at 12 bases. Unmatched junction bases numbered 7, after V lost 4 bases and J lost 6 bases. CDR3 length equals 14 residues. Germline V CDR1 and CDR2: SQVTM, ANQGSEA. The CDR3 DNA sequence: TGCAGCGTTGGACCGGGACAGGGGGCATCCGAGCAGTACTTC. Protein: CSVGPGQGASEQYF.

This clonotype was seen at least ten times. J is TRBJ1-1 and V is TRBV20-1; D unclear. This CDR3 comprises 13 residues. The germline V gene has CDR1 DFQATT and CDR2 SNEGSKA (reference sequence). V was pared by 3 bases and J by 3 bases, with 11 bases between. CDR3 sequence: CSARGGWDTEAFF. CDR3 nucleotides: TGCAGTGCTAGGGGTGGCTGGGACACTGAAGCTTTCTTT.

This clonotype has only a few counts. The genes are TRBV6-1 and TRBJ1-3; tentatively, D is TRBD1 (5 bases). Germline V gene lookup returns CDR1 MNHNS and CDR2 SASEGT. The CDR3 runs to 19 residues. Trimming shortened V by 7 bases and J by 4 bases, and 29 bases separated the two germline ends. The CDR3 is CASKAVREQAYSGGNTIYF. CDR3 coding DNA: TGTGCCAGCAAAGCAGTACGGGAACAGGCGTACTCGGGCGGAAACACCATATATTTT.

The chain joins TRBV2 to TRBJ1-2; D may be TRBD1 (5 bases). Germline lookup yields CDR1 SNHLY and CDR2 FYNNEI. The CDR3 consists of 14 residues. The ends were cut back, 7 bases at V and 5 bases at J, with 17 bases in the middle. The CDR3 sequence is CASKGSWGTYGYTF. DNA of the CDR3: TGTGCCAGCAAGGGGTCATGGGGTACATATGGCTACACCTTC.

This clonotype occurred a few times. The V call is TRBV29-1, the J call TRBJ2-1; 7 bases are shared with TRBD1. V dropped 4 bases and J dropped 6; count of bases not matched to a gene: 15. Per the germline V gene, CDR1 is SQVTM and CDR2 is ANQGSEA. CDR3 length equals 16 residues. CDR3 sequence: CSVAWSRDSSGNEQFF. DNA of the CDR3: TGCAGCGTTGCGTGGAGCCGGGACAGTTCAGGCAATGAGCAGTTCTTC.

V and J are TRBV27 and TRBJ2-5; D perhaps matches TRBD1 (6 bases). The V end was cut by 5 bases, the J end by 5 bases, with 15 bases between. The CDR3 has 14 residues. Germline V gene lookup returns CDR1 MNHEY and CDR2 SMNVEV (reference sequence). CDR3: CASSHLAGDETQYF. CDR3 nucleotides: TGTGCCAGCAGTCATTTAGCAGGGGACGAGACCCAGTACTTC.

This clonotype was seen ten or more times. The V and J genes are TRBV6-1 and TRBJ1-3, with D perhaps TRBD1 (5 bases). V lost 3 bases to trimming and J lost 0 bases, with 9 bases between them. The germline V gene encodes CDR1 MNHNS and CDR2 SASEGT. The CDR3 runs to 15 residues. As DNA, the CDR3 is TGTGCCAGCAGTGAGCAGGGTGCCTCTGGAAACACCATATATTTT. Translation gives CASSEQGASGNTIYF.

This chain's CDR3 is CSASNSYSNQPQHF. DNA for the CDR3: TGCAGTGCTAGTAACAGCTATAGCAATCAGCCCCAGCATTTT. This chain uses TRBV20-1 with TRBJ1-5, with no clear D. V was pared by 3 bases and J by 0 bases, with 9 bases between. CDR3 length: 14 residues. Germline V gene lookup returns CDR1 DFQATT and CDR2 SNEGSKA (reference sequence).

This clonotype was seen a few times. This chain joins TRBV6-2 or TRBV6-3 and TRBJ2-4; D possibly corresponds to TRBD2 (7 bases). CDR3 length: 16 amino acids. V was cut by 10 bases and J by 0 bases, with 19 bases left in between. The V gene's germline CDR1 is MNHEY and CDR2 SVGEGT. The DNA for the CDR3 is TGTGCCACCAAGCCGGGGGGCCGAATAGCCAAAAACATTCAGTACTTC. It specifies CATKPGGRIAKNIQYF.

The CDR3 here is CASSSKRGITDTQYF. The CDR3 nucleotides are TGTGCCAGCAGTTCAAAGCGGGGGATAACAGATACGCAGTATTTT. This chain links TRBV12-3 or TRBV12-4 with TRBJ2-3; 8 positions agree with TRBD2. V gave up 4 bases and J gave up 3 bases; unmatched junction bases: 6. The CDR3 contains 15 residues.

The table lists this clonotype with many counts. The chain employs TRBV28 and TRBJ1-2; D is undetermined. Germline V lookup: CDR1 MDHEN, CDR2 SYDVKM. Trimming shortened V by 7 bases and J by 4 bases, and 7 bases separated the two germline ends. The CDR3 runs to 11 residues. The CDR3 bases are TGTGCCAGCACGTTGGGCTATGGCTACACCTTC. It encodes CASTLGYGYTF.

In this sample, this clonotype turned up many times. As DNA, the CDR3 is TGTGCCAGCAGCCAAGAGCCATTAGGGGGAAGCTATGGCTACACCTTC. Its protein is CASSQEPLGGSYGYTF. The chain carries TRBV4-2 and TRBJ1-2, with D perhaps matching TRBD1 (6 bases). The V gene lost 0 bases and the J gene lost 4 bases, with 15 bases spanning the gap. The CDR3 is made up of 16 amino acids. Germline loops: CDR1 LGHNA, CDR2 YNFKEQ.

The V gene is TRBV7-2, the J gene TRBJ2-3; D possibly matches TRBD1 or TRBD2 (5 bases each). This CDR3 spans 16 amino acids. Germline CDR1 is SGHTA and CDR2 is FQGNSA. The germline V and J ends were trimmed by 6 bases and 3 bases, with 19 bases remaining between them. The CDR3 bases are TGTGCCAGCAGTCTAGAACCGGGGCCGGGGACAGATACGCAGTATTTT. This translates into CASSLEPGPGTDTQYF.

This clonotype was detected many times. The chain recombines TRBV6-6 with TRBJ1-6; no firm D call. This CDR3 has 16 amino acids. V lost 0 bases, J lost 7 bases, and 13 bases lay in between. Germline assignment: CDR1 MNHNY and CDR2 SVGAGI (reference sequence). The CDR3 reads CASSYSLGFRNSPLHF. The DNA for the CDR3 is TGTGCCAGCAGTTACTCATTGGGGTTTCGAAATTCACCCCTCCACTTT.